This is a list of T cell receptor beta chains from one sample in a study of CD8 T cells in ankylosing spondylitis. TCRdb called the 5' RACE reads again in MiXCR, with one record for every CDR3 protein. The repertoire holds 650,000 to 800,000 distinct CDR3 sequences, with under 20% as singletons. Input material: blood, either unsorted or a sorted T cell fraction (not recorded which). These receptors originate from a male donor with ankylosing spondylitis. The CDR3 runs from the conserved cysteine through the conserved F or W. Size tells how often a clone was seen (once, few, many) or the class of an expanded clone, and some rows leave it out.

>many|TRBV29-1|14
CSVEASTGFSGYTF
>.|TRBV5-1|14
CASGPWNSQYEQYF
>few|TRBV4-1|12
CASSQGEGVAFF
>few|TRBV6-2/TRBV6-3|12
CASSGTTGELFF
>few|TRBV20-1|14
CSAPRRASGNEQYF
>few|TRBV12-3/TRBV12-4|14
CAISDLWEPDTQYF
>.|TRBV4-3|18
CASSQTQPGTGSYNEQFF
>.|TRBV20-1|12
CSASAPGWEQYF
>many|TRBV5-6|19
CASRWTREYRPASNQPQHF
>.|TRBV5-6|17
CASSFGFPTQSNPPRYF
>few|TRBV11-2|14
CASSLGGAPDTQYF
>few|TRBV12-3/TRBV12-4|16
CASSLGGTQSTGELFF
>.|TRBV6-1|15
CASSEYGYPNYGYTF
>.|TRBV4-1|15
CASSQLGQGNSPLHF
>many|TRBV5-1|16
CASSLTSGATYNEQFF
>few|TRBV20-1|13
CSAPRLGAGELFF
>few|TRBV13|16
CASSLERGGETDTQYF
>few|TRBV20-1|18
CSARIPGQGYATNEKLFF
>.|TRBV5-1|16
CASSEGTSYSNQPQHF
>few|TRBV12-3/TRBV12-4|14
CASSTGTPNTEAFF
>many|TRBV27|13
CASSRTLGDTQYF
>.|TRBV4-1|17
CASSQERRGGNTGELFF
>few|TRBV7-7|13
CASSLTNYNEQFF
>few|TRBV12-3/TRBV12-4|16
CASSFISGVGANVLTF
>few|TRBV6-2/TRBV6-3|12
CASVGNQETQYF
>.|TRBV7-8|14
CASARGGLTDTQYF
>.|TRBV27|14
CASKSDGGPYEQYF
>many|TRBV29-1|15
CSVEREASGIYEQYF
>few|TRBV10-3|12
CAISGDLHEQYF
>few|TRBV9|16
CASSVWSGAVDNEQFF
>.|TRBV12-3/TRBV12-4|13
CASSLMNLREQYF
>.|TRBV19|15
CASSTTTGGQTEAFF
>.|TRBV7-9|16
CASSPRDLRSTDTQYF
>.|TRBV20-1|14
CSAAIQGRRETQYF
>few|TRBV12-3/TRBV12-4|13
CASSFGWHDGYTF
>.|TRBV7-8|13
CASRPPGSHEQYF
>.|TRBV28|16
CASSLGGQGDNQPQHF
>few|TRBV6-1|14
CASRTRAGNEKLFF
>few|TRBV7-2|13
CASSLPGTLGQYF
>few|TRBV7-2|15
CASSPEGANTDTQYF
>.|TRBV20-1|15
CSARDPTSSTGELFF
>once|TRBV19|13
CASEKRGRTEAFF
>few|TRBV20-1|19
CSARPTRGLAGEFSYEQYF
>few|TRBV6-1|16
CASSDRVASGTDTQYF
>few|TRBV12-3/TRBV12-4|12
CASSGQKNIQYF
>.|TRBV20-1|14
CSARDQGSGHEQFF
>many|TRBV7-6|15
CASSLDRSSGNTIYF
>.|TRBV5-1|15
CASSLNSGSQSPLHF
>few|TRBV20-1|15
CSAHSGRSSYNEQFF
>.|TRBV28|12
CASSSTITGGVF
>few|TRBV4-1|17
CASSQLTGVRLGNEAFF
>.|TRBV28|14
CASSLDRGRGGYTF
>.|TRBV2|13
CAEGQGKTDTQYF
>few|TRBV4-2|16
CASSQSTGSSYNEQFF
>.|TRBV13|14
CASSKQGARGTQYF
>many|TRBV12-3/TRBV12-4|13
CAKSQGSTDTQYF
>many|TRBV5-1|15
CASSPTPTGTSPLHF
>.|TRBV27|17
CASSTSRGGVSGNTIYF
>.|TRBV18|13
CASSPIIGNEQFF
>.|TRBV20-1|12
CSAKPRPEKLFF